These T cell receptor beta chains were read from a single sample in a study of blood T cell repertoires in COVID-19. This table comes from immunoSEQ multiplex PCR, and its TCRdb copy is limited to in-frame clones, with some not included. The sample includes about 220,000 clones, 65% to 85% of them seen just once. Sequenced input: PBMCs or T cells enriched from blood (not recorded which). The receptors stem from a woman between 55 and 75 years old who had recovered from COVID-19. CDR3s include the opening cysteine and the closing phenylalanine or tryptophan. Each record gives: V gene, J gene, D gene, clone size, CDR3 DNA, CDR3 protein. The D gene is left open where the match is weak. Rows give clone size only sometimes, using once, few, many, or a class for an expanded clone.

V gene: TRBV11-3; J gene: TRBJ2-2; D gene: TRBD1; clone size: NA; CDR3 DNA: TGTGCCAGCAGCCCCGACAGGGGTGCCGGGGAGCTGTTTTTT; CDR3 protein: CASSPDRGAGELFF
V gene: TRBV18; J gene: TRBJ1-1; D gene: NA; clone size: NA; CDR3 DNA: TGTGCCAGCTCACCAGGGGCGGTCATGAACACTGAAGCTTTCTTT; CDR3 protein: CASSPGAVMNTEAFF
V gene: TRBV7-2; J gene: TRBJ2-6; D gene: TRBD2; clone size: NA; CDR3 DNA: TGTGCCAGCGCAACACTAGCGGGAATGTCTGGGGCCAACGTCCTGACTTTC; CDR3 protein: CASATLAGMSGANVLTF
V gene: TRBV7-2; J gene: TRBJ2-2; D gene: TRBD1; clone size: few; CDR3 DNA: TGTGCCAGCAGCTTACAGGGGGCCGGGGAGCTGTTTTTT; CDR3 protein: CASSLQGAGELFF
V gene: TRBV5-1; J gene: TRBJ2-3; D gene: NA; clone size: NA; CDR3 DNA: TGCGCCAGCAGCCCCCTGCGGCTAGCGATCGGTGCAGATACGCAGTATTTT; CDR3 protein: CASSPLRLAIGADTQYF
V gene: TRBV5-4; J gene: TRBJ1-6; D gene: TRBD1; clone size: NA; CDR3 DNA: TGTGCCAGCAGCTTGGGAGGGGGCCTGAATAATTCACCCCTCCACTTT; CDR3 protein: CASSLGGGLNNSPLHF
V gene: TRBV29-1; J gene: TRBJ1-2; D gene: TRBD1; clone size: NA; CDR3 DNA: TGCAGCGTTGGTGGGGACAGCTATGGCTACACCTTC; CDR3 protein: CSVGGDSYGYTF
V gene: TRBV6-4; J gene: TRBJ1-6; D gene: TRBD1; clone size: NA; CDR3 DNA: TGTGCCAGCCCAGGGACAGCTGATAATTCACCCCTCCACTTT; CDR3 protein: CASPGTADNSPLHF
V gene: TRBV5-1; J gene: TRBJ1-4; D gene: TRBD1; clone size: NA; CDR3 DNA: TGCGCCAGCAGCTTGGCAATTCCCGGGACAGGCGAAAAACTGTTTTTT; CDR3 protein: CASSLAIPGTGEKLFF
V gene: TRBV25-1; J gene: TRBJ2-5; D gene: TRBD1; clone size: NA; CDR3 DNA: TGTGCCAGCAGCGGGGACAGGGGGCGCGAAGAGACCCAGTACTTC; CDR3 protein: CASSGDRGREETQYF
V gene: TRBV3-1/TRBV3-2; J gene: TRBJ1-3; D gene: TRBD1; clone size: NA; CDR3 DNA: TGTGCCAGCAGCCAAGATCCCTCCGGGACAGGGCTCTGGACTGGAAACACCATATATTTT; CDR3 protein: CASSQDPSGTGLWTGNTIYF
V gene: TRBV7-2; J gene: TRBJ2-1; D gene: NA; clone size: NA; CDR3 DNA: TGTGCCAGCAGCTCCGACACTGCGAGCTCCTACAATGAGCAGTTCTTC; CDR3 protein: CASSSDTASSYNEQFF
V gene: TRBV15; J gene: TRBJ1-1; D gene: NA; clone size: NA; CDR3 DNA: TGTGCCACCAGCAGGGGGGAGGGCCGAATCCAAGCTTTCTTT; CDR3 protein: CATSRGEGRIQAFF
V gene: TRBV27; J gene: TRBJ1-6; D gene: TRBD1; clone size: once; CDR3 DNA: TGTGCCAGCAGTTTATTTCTAGGCAGGGGGACTGGTAATTCACCCCTCCACTTT; CDR3 protein: CASSLFLGRGTGNSPLHF
V gene: TRBV3-1/TRBV3-2; J gene: TRBJ2-1; D gene: TRBD1; clone size: NA; CDR3 DNA: TGTGCCAGCAGCCTACGGGACAGGGGCCTGTACAATGAGCAGTTCTTC; CDR3 protein: CASSLRDRGLYNEQFF
V gene: TRBV24-1; J gene: TRBJ2-3; D gene: NA; clone size: NA; CDR3 DNA: TGTGCCACCAGTGATTGGAGAGATACGCAGTATTTT; CDR3 protein: CATSDWRDTQYF
V gene: TRBV11-2; J gene: TRBJ1-3; D gene: NA; clone size: NA; CDR3 DNA: TGTGCCAGCAGCTCCAACACAGGCTTCTCTGGAAACACCATATATTTT; CDR3 protein: CASSSNTGFSGNTIYF
V gene: TRBV7-9; J gene: TRBJ2-5; D gene: NA; clone size: NA; CDR3 DNA: TGTGCCAGCAGCTTAATGGGCCCCAGACAAGAGACCCAGTACTTC; CDR3 protein: CASSLMGPRQETQYF
V gene: TRBV3-1/TRBV3-2; J gene: TRBJ2-3; D gene: TRBD2; clone size: NA; CDR3 DNA: TGTGCCAGCAGCCCGGGACTAGCGGGAGCAGTAGATACGCAGTATTTT; CDR3 protein: CASSPGLAGAVDTQYF
V gene: TRBV3-1/TRBV3-2; J gene: TRBJ2-1; D gene: NA; clone size: NA; CDR3 DNA: TGTGCCAGCAGCCCTACTTACAGCTCCTACAATGAGCAGTTCTTC; CDR3 protein: CASSPTYSSYNEQFF
V gene: TRBV6-4; J gene: TRBJ2-3; D gene: TRBD1; clone size: NA; CDR3 DNA: TGTGCCAGCATGAGGGACAGGGATGCAGATACGCAGTATTTT; CDR3 protein: CASMRDRDADTQYF
V gene: TRBV15; J gene: TRBJ1-5; D gene: NA; clone size: NA; CDR3 DNA: TGTGCCACCAGCAGGCAGGGTAGCAATCAGCCCCAGCATTTT; CDR3 protein: CATSRQGSNQPQHF
V gene: TRBV6-2/TRBV6-3; J gene: TRBJ2-7; D gene: TRBD2; clone size: NA; CDR3 DNA: TGTGCCAGCAGTCCCACTAGCGGGAGGTACTACGAGCAGTACTTC; CDR3 protein: CASSPTSGRYYEQYF
V gene: TRBV5-1; J gene: TRBJ2-3; D gene: TRBD2; clone size: NA; CDR3 DNA: TGCGCCAGCAGCAGTGCGACTAGCGGCACAGATACGCAGTATTTT; CDR3 protein: CASSSATSGTDTQYF
V gene: TRBV20-1; J gene: TRBJ1-2; D gene: NA; clone size: NA; CDR3 DNA: TGCAGTGCTAGTGTTGGCAGTCAGAACTATGGCTACACCTTC; CDR3 protein: CSASVGSQNYGYTF
V gene: TRBV25-1; J gene: TRBJ2-3; D gene: NA; clone size: NA; CDR3 DNA: TGTGCCAGCACGTCCGCCCTATATGGCACAGATACGCAGTATTTT; CDR3 protein: CASTSALYGTDTQYF
V gene: TRBV9; J gene: TRBJ2-7; D gene: TRBD1; clone size: NA; CDR3 DNA: TGTGCCAGAGAGAGGGAACTTCGGGACAGGGGCTACGAGCAGTACTTC; CDR3 protein: CARERELRDRGYEQYF
V gene: TRBV7-9; J gene: TRBJ1-1; D gene: TRBD1; clone size: NA; CDR3 DNA: TGTGCCAGCAGACTGACAGGGACTGAAGCTTTCTTT; CDR3 protein: CASRLTGTEAFF
V gene: TRBV6-5; J gene: TRBJ2-7; D gene: NA; clone size: once; CDR3 DNA: TGTGCCAGCAGGTGGATGGTGGGAGTCTCCTACGAGCAGTACTTC; CDR3 protein: CASRWMVGVSYEQYF
V gene: TRBV4-1; J gene: TRBJ1-1; D gene: TRBD1; clone size: NA; CDR3 DNA: TGCGCCAGCAGCCTTACCCCAGGGGGAACTGAAGCTTTCTTT; CDR3 protein: CASSLTPGGTEAFF
V gene: TRBV6-5; J gene: TRBJ1-4; D gene: TRBD1; clone size: NA; CDR3 DNA: TGTGCCAGCAGTATCCTGACAGGGGGGAGTGAAAAACTGTTTTTT; CDR3 protein: CASSILTGGSEKLFF
V gene: TRBV12-5; J gene: TRBJ2-6; D gene: NA; clone size: NA; CDR3 DNA: TGTGCTAGTGGTTTGACCTTTGGGGACTTCTCTGGGGCCAACGTCCTGACTTTC; CDR3 protein: CASGLTFGDFSGANVLTF
V gene: TRBV6-5; J gene: TRBJ1-2; D gene: TRBD1; clone size: NA; CDR3 DNA: TGTGCCAGCAGTTACGAGGGACAGGGGATCTACACCTTC; CDR3 protein: CASSYEGQGIYTF
V gene: TRBV7-2; J gene: TRBJ1-2; D gene: NA; clone size: once; CDR3 DNA: TGTGCCAGCAGCGCAAGTCGGTCAGGGGCGACGGGCTACACCTTC; CDR3 protein: CASSASRSGATGYTF
V gene: TRBV9; J gene: TRBJ1-1; D gene: TRBD1; clone size: NA; CDR3 DNA: TGTGCCAGCAGCGCAACAGGGGCAGGGGACACTGAAGCTTTCTTT; CDR3 protein: CASSATGAGDTEAFF
V gene: TRBV15; J gene: TRBJ1-3; D gene: NA; clone size: once; CDR3 DNA: TGTGCCACCTCTCGAACAGAACAAAACACCATATATTTT; CDR3 protein: CATSRTEQNTIYF
V gene: TRBV30; J gene: TRBJ1-1; D gene: TRBD1; clone size: NA; CDR3 DNA: TGTGCCTGGAGTAACAGGGGAGGCACTGAAGCTTTCTTT; CDR3 protein: CAWSNRGGTEAFF
V gene: TRBV7-2; J gene: TRBJ1-1; D gene: NA; clone size: NA; CDR3 DNA: TGTGCCAGCAGCTTAGGTTCACAGGCCGCCGTAAGGAACACTGAAGCTTTCTTT; CDR3 protein: CASSLGSQAAVRNTEAFF
V gene: TRBV12-5; J gene: TRBJ1-5; D gene: NA; clone size: NA; CDR3 DNA: TGTGCTAGTGTCCCCGCCGGGGTCAATCAGCCCCAGCATTTT; CDR3 protein: CASVPAGVNQPQHF
V gene: TRBV2; J gene: TRBJ1-1; D gene: NA; clone size: NA; CDR3 DNA: TGTGCCAGCAACAGACAGGCGATGAACACTGAAGCTTTCTTT; CDR3 protein: CASNRQAMNTEAFF
V gene: TRBV6-1; J gene: TRBJ1-4; D gene: NA; clone size: NA; CDR3 DNA: TGTGCCAGCAGTGAAAGGTGGGAGGGGCAGAAACTGTTTTTT; CDR3 protein: CASSERWEGQKLFF
V gene: TRBV27; J gene: TRBJ1-5; D gene: TRBD1; clone size: NA; CDR3 DNA: TGTGCCAGCAGTTTATCAAGGGGGCCGGATCAGCCCCAGCATTTT; CDR3 protein: CASSLSRGPDQPQHF
V gene: TRBV6-5; J gene: TRBJ2-5; D gene: TRBD2; clone size: NA; CDR3 DNA: TGTGCCAGCAGGAGGTTGAGCGGGAGGCAAGAGACCCAGTACTTC; CDR3 protein: CASRRLSGRQETQYF
V gene: TRBV6-5; J gene: TRBJ1-2; D gene: NA; clone size: NA; CDR3 DNA: TGTGCCAGCAGTCCCGGACAGATCGTTTATGGCTACACCTTC; CDR3 protein: CASSPGQIVYGYTF
V gene: TRBV27; J gene: TRBJ1-3; D gene: TRBD1; clone size: once; CDR3 DNA: TGTGCCAGCAGTTTGGGACAGGGCGACACCATATATTTT; CDR3 protein: CASSLGQGDTIYF
V gene: TRBV2; J gene: TRBJ1-1; D gene: NA; clone size: NA; CDR3 DNA: TGTGCCAGCAGAGGCGGCTTTCGAGACACTGAAGCTTTCTTT; CDR3 protein: CASRGGFRDTEAFF